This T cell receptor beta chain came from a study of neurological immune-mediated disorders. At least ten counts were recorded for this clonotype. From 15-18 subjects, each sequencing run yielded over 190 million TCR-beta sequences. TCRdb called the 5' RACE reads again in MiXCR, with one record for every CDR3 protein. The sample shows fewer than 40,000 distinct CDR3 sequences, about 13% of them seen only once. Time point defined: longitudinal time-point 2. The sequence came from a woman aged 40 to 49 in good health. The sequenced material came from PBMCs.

The CDR3 DNA sequence: TGTGCCAGCTCGGATTCTCTTTACTATGGCTACACCTTC. It is translated as CASSDSLYYGYTF. This chain links TRBV6-2 or TRBV6-3 with TRBJ1-2; D unresolved. This CDR3 spans 13 amino acids. Trimming removed 8 bases at V and 3 bases at J, with 13 bases between. Germline V gives CDR1 MNHEY, CDR2 SVGEGT.